One sample yielded the 7 T cell receptor beta chains listed below, sequenced in a study of shared clonotypes between healthy human individuals. Libraries were prepared by immunoSEQ multiplex PCR; TCRdb keeps only in-frame clonotypes and omits some of them. The sample has 2 million to 2.5 million clones, approximately 93% seen once. Sequences were obtained from naive CD4+ T cells from PBMCs. Subset defined: CD45RA+ positively selected. These TCRs come from a man between 18 and 35 years old in good health. Some clones in this sample may be carry-over from other donors' samples.

The CDR3 DNA reads as TGTGCCGGATCGAGCGGGAGGGAGACCCAGTACTTC. Amino acids: CAGSSGRETQYF. This chain uses TRBV2 with TRBJ2-5, with 9 bases fitting TRBD2. Germline CDR1 reads SNHLY; CDR2 reads FYNNEI. V shed 11 bases and J 5 bases; nucleotides not matched to a gene: 6. The CDR3 has 12 amino acids. The full variable domain, its missing parts supplied by reference TRBV2 and TRBJ2-5, is EPEVTQTPSHQVTQMGQEVILRCVPISNHLYFYWYRQILGQKVEFLVSFYNNEISEKSEIFDDQFSVERPDGSNFTLKIRSTKLEDSAMYFCAGSSGRETQYFGPGTRLLVL.

This sequence joins TRBV7-8 and TRBJ2-3; D is possibly TRBD2 (7 bases). V lost 7 bases and J lost 9, with 17 bases in between. The germline V gene has CDR1 SGHVS and CDR2 FQNEAQ. CDR3 length: 13 residues. CDR3 DNA: TGTGCCAGCATTCCCTTTGGGGGGGGCACGCAGTATTTT. It translates to CASIPFGGGTQYF.

As concerns this clone: This CDR3 is also generated by other DNA sequences in the sample. V and J are TRBV29-1 and TRBJ2-3, with TRBD2 as a possible D gene (5 bases). The CDR3 has 12 residues. The germline V gene has CDR1 SQVTM and CDR2 ANQGSEA. The V gene lost 6 bases and the J gene lost 1 base, with 8 bases spanning the gap. CDR3 region: CSVDGGTDTQYF. CDR3 nucleotide sequence: TGCAGCGTGGACGGGGGCACAGATACGCAGTATTTT.

The genes are TRBV5-1 and TRBJ2-3; TRBD2 matches 7 bases. Germline V gives CDR1 SGHRS, CDR2 YFSETQ. The CDR3 is made up of 15 amino acids. With V trimmed by 3 bases and J by 5 bases, 9 bases remained unmatched. CDR3 region: CASSSSGSEGDTQYF. CDR3 nucleotide sequence: TGCGCCAGCAGCTCTAGCGGTTCCGAGGGAGATACGCAGTATTTT.

The chain links TRBV4-1 to TRBJ2-1, with 8 bases fitting TRBD2. CDR1 is MGHRA, CDR2 YSYEKL, per germline. The V segment lost 3 bases and the J segment 1 base; nucleotides outside the gene matches: 5. CDR3 length: 16 amino acids. The chain's CDR3 is CASSHGSGASYNEQFF. CDR3 in DNA: TGCGCCAGCAGCCACGGTAGCGGGGCTTCCTACAATGAGCAGTTCTTC.

The V call is TRBV19, the J call TRBJ1-4; D not resolved. Trimming cost V 3 bases and J 6 bases, with 14 bases left between them. Germline V gene data show CDR1 as LNHDA and CDR2 as SQIVND (reference sequence). CDR3 length: 15 amino acids. CDR3 sequence (DNA): TGTGCCAGTAGTATTCCTGCAGGTGGTTATGAAAAACTGTTTTTT. Translated, it gives CASSIPAGGYEKLFF.

The chain uses TRBV7-8 and TRBJ1-6, with 9 bases fitting TRBD1. Germline assignment: CDR1 SGHVS and CDR2 FQNEAQ. V was clipped by 4 bases and J by 10 bases; unmatched bases: 11. The CDR3 contains 16 residues. CDR3: CASSSAPGQGGSPLHF. The CDR3 nucleotides read TGTGCCAGCAGCTCAGCCCCGGGACAGGGAGGCTCACCCCTCCACTTT. The variable domain in full, with the rest retrieved from reference TRBV7-8 and TRBJ1-6, is GAGVSQSPRYKVAKRGQDVALRCDPISGHVSLFWYQQALGQGPEFLTYFQNEAQLDKSGLPSDRFFAERPEGSVSTLKIQRTQQEDSAVYLCASSSAPGQGGSPLHFGNGTRLTVT.